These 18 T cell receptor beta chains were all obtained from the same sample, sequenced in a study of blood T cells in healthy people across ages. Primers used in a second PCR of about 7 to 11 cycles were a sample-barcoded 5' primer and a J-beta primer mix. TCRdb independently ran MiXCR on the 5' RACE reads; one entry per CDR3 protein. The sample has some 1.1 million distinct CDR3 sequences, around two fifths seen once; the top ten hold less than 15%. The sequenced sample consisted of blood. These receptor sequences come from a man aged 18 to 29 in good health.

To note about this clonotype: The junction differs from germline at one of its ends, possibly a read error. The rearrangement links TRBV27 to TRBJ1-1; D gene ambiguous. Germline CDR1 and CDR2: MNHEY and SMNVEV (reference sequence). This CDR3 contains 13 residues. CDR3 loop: CATMREGNTEDFF. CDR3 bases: TGTGCCACCATGAGGGAGGGAAACACTGAAGATTTCTTT.

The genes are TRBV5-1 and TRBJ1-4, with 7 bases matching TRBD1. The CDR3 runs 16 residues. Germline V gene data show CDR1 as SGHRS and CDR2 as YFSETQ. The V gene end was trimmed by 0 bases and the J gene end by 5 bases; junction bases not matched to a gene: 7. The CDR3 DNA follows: TGCGCCAGCAGCTTGGACTTTCCGGGACAGAATGAAAAACTGTTTTTT. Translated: CASSLDFPGQNEKLFF.

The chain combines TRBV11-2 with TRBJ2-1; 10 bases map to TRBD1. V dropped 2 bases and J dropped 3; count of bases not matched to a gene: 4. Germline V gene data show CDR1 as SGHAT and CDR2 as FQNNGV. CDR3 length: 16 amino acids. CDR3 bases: TGTGCCAGCAGCTTAAAATGGACAGGGGGCTACAATGAGCAGTTCTTC. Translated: CASSLKWTGGYNEQFF.

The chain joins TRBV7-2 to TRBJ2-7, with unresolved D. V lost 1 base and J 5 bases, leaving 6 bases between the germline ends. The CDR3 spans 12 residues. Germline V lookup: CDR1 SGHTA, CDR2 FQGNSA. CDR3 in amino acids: CASSLVVHEQYF. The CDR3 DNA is TGTGCCAGCAGCTTAGTCGTCCACGAGCAGTACTTC.

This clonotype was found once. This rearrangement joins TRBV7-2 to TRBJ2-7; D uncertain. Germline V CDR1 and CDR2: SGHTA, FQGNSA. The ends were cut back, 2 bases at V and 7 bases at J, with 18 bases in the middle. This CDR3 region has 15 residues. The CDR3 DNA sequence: TGTGCCAGCAGCTTACTCTCTCACAAAAACTATGAGCAGTACTTC. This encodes CASSLLSHKNYEQYF.

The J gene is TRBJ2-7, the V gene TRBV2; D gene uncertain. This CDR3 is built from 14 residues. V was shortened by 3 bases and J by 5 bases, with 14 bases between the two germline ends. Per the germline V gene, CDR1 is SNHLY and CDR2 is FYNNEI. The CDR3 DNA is TGTGCCAGCAGTGAGCCCGGCAGATCCGACGAGCAGTACTTC. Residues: CASSEPGRSDEQYF. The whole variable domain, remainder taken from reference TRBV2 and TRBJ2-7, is EPEVTQTPSHQVTQMGQEVILRCVPISNHLYFYWYRQILGQKVEFLVSFYNNEISEKSEIFDDQFSVERPDGSNFTLKIRSTKLEDSAMYFCASSEPGRSDEQYFGPGTRLTVT.

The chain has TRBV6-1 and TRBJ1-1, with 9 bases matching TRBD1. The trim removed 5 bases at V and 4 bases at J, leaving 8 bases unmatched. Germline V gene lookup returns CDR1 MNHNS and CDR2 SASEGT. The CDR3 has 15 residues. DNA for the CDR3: TGTGCCAGCAGTAGTTCCGGGACAGGGCGCACTGAAGCTTTCTTT. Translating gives CASSSSGTGRTEAFF.

The CDR3 coding sequence is TGTGCCAGCAACGGGCAGGGGAGGAATGAGCAGTTCTTC. It codes for CASNGQGRNEQFF. The chain has TRBV2 and TRBJ2-1, with D tentatively TRBD1 or TRBD2 (6 bases each). From germline, CDR1 is SNHLY and CDR2 FYNNEI. The CDR3 runs 13 residues. The V and J ends lost 7 bases and 7 bases respectively, with 14 bases between them.

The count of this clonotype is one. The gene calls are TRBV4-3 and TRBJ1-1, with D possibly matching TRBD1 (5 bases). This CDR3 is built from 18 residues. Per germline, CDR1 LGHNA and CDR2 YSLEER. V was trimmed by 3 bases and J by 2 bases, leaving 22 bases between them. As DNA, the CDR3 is TGCGCCAGCAGCCACCTCCCTGGGGGGAGCCCTTTAAACACTGAAGCTTTCTTT. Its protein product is CASSHLPGGSPLNTEAFF.

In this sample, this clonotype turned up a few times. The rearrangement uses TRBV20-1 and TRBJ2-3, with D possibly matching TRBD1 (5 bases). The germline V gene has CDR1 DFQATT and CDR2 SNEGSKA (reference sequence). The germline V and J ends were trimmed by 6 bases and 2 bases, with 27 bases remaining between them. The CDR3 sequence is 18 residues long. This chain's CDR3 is CSARIPRWQGGVTDTQYF. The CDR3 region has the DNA TGCAGTGCCAGAATACCCAGATGGCAGGGTGGAGTCACAGATACGCAGTATTTT.

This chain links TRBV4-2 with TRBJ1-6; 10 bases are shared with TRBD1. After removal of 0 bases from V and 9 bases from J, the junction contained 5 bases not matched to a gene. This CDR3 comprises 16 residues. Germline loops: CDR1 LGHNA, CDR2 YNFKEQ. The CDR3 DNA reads TGTGCCAGCAGCCAAGAGCGGGACAGGGGAATTTCACCCCTCCACTTT. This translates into CASSQERDRGISPLHF.

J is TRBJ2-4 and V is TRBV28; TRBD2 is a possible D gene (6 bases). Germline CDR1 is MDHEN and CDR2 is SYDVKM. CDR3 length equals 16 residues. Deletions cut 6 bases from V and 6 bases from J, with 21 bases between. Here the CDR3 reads CASSSSLGGTSNIQYF. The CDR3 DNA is TGTGCCAGCAGCTCATCTCTGGGGGGAACGTCAAACATTCAGTACTTC.

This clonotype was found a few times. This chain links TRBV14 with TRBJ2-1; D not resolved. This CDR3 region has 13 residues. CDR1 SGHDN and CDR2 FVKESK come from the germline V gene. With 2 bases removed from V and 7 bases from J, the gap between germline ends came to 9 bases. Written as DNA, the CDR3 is TGTGCCAGCAGCCAACCGGCCCAAAATGAGCAGTTCTTC. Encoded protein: CASSQPAQNEQFF.

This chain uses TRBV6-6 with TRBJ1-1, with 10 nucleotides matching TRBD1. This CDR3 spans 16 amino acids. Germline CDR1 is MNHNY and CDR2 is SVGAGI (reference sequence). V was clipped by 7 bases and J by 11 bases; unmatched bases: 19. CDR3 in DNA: TGTGCCAGCATCCCACCGGGACAGGGGCCTAGAGGGGATGCTTTCTTT. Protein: CASIPPGQGPRGDAFF.

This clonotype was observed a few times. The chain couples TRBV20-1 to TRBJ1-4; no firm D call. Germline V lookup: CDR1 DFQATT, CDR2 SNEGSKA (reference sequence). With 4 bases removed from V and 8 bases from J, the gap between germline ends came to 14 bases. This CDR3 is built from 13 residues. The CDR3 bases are TGCAGTGCTAATTCGGGCGATCGGGAAAAACTGTTTTTT. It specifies CSANSGDREKLFF.

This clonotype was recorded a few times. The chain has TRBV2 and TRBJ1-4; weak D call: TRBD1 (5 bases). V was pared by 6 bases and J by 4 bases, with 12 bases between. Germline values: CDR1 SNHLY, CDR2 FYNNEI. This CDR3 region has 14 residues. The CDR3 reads CASSPRAINEKLFF. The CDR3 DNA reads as TGTGCCAGCAGCCCCAGGGCTATTAATGAAAAACTGTTTTTT.

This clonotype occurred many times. CDR3 sequence (DNA): TGTGCCAGCAGTCGCCCCTCCGGGACAGGGGCCTTTGCTAACTATGGCTACACCTTC. It codes for CASSRPSGTGAFANYGYTF. The rearrangement uses TRBV14 and TRBJ1-2; 10 bases agree with TRBD1. CDR3 length: 19 residues. V dropped 6 bases and J dropped 0; count of bases not matched to a gene: 16. CDR1 SGHDN and CDR2 FVKESK come from the germline V gene.

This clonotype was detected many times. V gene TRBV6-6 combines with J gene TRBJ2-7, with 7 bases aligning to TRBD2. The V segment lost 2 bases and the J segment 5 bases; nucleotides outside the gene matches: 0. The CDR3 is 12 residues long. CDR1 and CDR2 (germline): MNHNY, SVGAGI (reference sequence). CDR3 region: CASSYAGDEQYF. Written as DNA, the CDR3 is TGTGCCAGCAGTTACGCGGGGGACGAGCAGTACTTC.